Each of the 17 T cell receptor beta chains below was sequenced from the same sample in a study of T cells in Graves' hyperthyroidism and ophthalmopathy. It was RNA transcripts that yielded the amplified TCR beta CDR3 regions. The HTBI primer set served for first-round RT-PCR of the TCR CDR3. MiXCR was run by TCRdb on the multiplex PCR reads, yielding one entry per CDR3 protein. The sample contains around 250,000 distinct CDR3 sequences, 13% to 15% of which appear only once. The sample was blood. The receptor set was obtained from a middle-aged woman with Graves' hyperthyroidism that later progressed to Graves' ophthalmopathy.

V and J are TRBV20-1 and TRBJ1-6; 7 bases match TRBD1. CDR1 is DFQATT, CDR2 SNEGSKA, per germline (reference sequence). The trim removed 6 bases at V and 0 bases at J, leaving 8 bases unmatched. This CDR3 is built from 16 residues. The CDR3 DNA reads TGCAGTGCCCTTGGGACAGCCAGCTCCTATAATTCACCCCTCCACTTT. It yields the protein CSALGTASSYNSPLHF.

This clonotype was detected many times. The V and J genes are TRBV9 and TRBJ2-2, with 10 bases that match TRBD2. Germline V gene sequence: CDR1 SGDLS, CDR2 YYNGEE. The CDR3 is 18 residues long. V trimming: 0 bases; J trimming: 2 bases; junction bases outside the gene matches: 7. The CDR3 bases are TGTGCCAGCAGCGTAGATTTGCTAGCGGGAGAAAACACCGGGGAGCTGTTTTTT. It encodes CASSVDLLAGENTGELFF.

This clonotype was seen repeatedly, ten times or more. V and J are TRBV28 and TRBJ1-2; the D gene is possibly TRBD1 (5 bases). CDR1 MDHEN and CDR2 SYDVKM come from the germline V gene. The CDR3 contains 20 residues. V was trimmed by 5 bases and J by 5 bases, leaving 33 bases between them. The CDR3 coding sequence is TGTGCCAGCAGTCATCCTCCCGGGGGGATGTGGGGCAACTCGGGGTATGGCTACACCTTC. Translated, it gives CASSHPPGGMWGNSGYGYTF.

This clonotype was recorded many times. The V gene is TRBV12-3 or TRBV12-4, the J gene TRBJ1-4; tentative D call: TRBD1 (6 bases). V was cut by 5 bases and J by 3 bases, with 10 bases left in between. The CDR3 extends over 14 amino acids. CDR3 nucleotides: TGTGCCAGCAGTCCGGACAGACCTAATGAAAAACTGTTTTTT. Its translation is CASSPDRPNEKLFF.

This clonotype has at least ten counts. This rearrangement joins TRBV29-1 to TRBJ1-4, with 8 positions matching TRBD1. The CDR3 is 13 residues long. Germline loops: CDR1 SQVTM, CDR2 ANQGSEA. V gave up 4 bases and J gave up 8 bases; unmatched junction bases: 6. The CDR3 sequence: CSVVRTGKEKLFF. In DNA form, the CDR3 reads TGCAGCGTTGTTAGGACAGGGAAAGAAAAACTGTTTTTT.

This clonotype was seen ten or more times. This sequence joins TRBV2 and TRBJ2-7; 9 bases fit TRBD1. From germline, CDR1 is SNHLY and CDR2 FYNNEI. The CDR3 length is 13 residues. The junction had 8 bases not matched to a gene; V was cut back by 7 bases and J by 7 bases. The CDR3 region is CASNRQGVGEQYF. The CDR3 DNA sequence: TGTGCCAGCAATCGACAGGGGGTTGGGGAGCAGTACTTC.

This clonotype was seen at least ten times. The chain couples TRBV12-3 or TRBV12-4 to TRBJ2-1, with D uncertain. The V end was cut by 5 bases, the J end by 5 bases, with 4 bases between. CDR3 length: 11 residues. CDR3 nucleotides: TGTGCCAGCAGTCTGGACAATGAGCAGTTCTTC. It specifies CASSLDNEQFF.

This clonotype was found many times. The chain employs TRBV3-1 and TRBJ2-1; the match to TRBD1 covers 7 bases. Losses at the gene ends were 3 bases for V and 4 bases for J; bases not matched to a gene: 6. The V gene's germline CDR1 is LGHDT and CDR2 YNNKEL (reference sequence). CDR3 length: 15 residues. In DNA, the CDR3 is TGTGCCAGCAGCCATACGGGACAGAGTTACAATGAGCAGTTCTTC. Its translation: CASSHTGQSYNEQFF.

This clonotype has ten or more counts. This chain uses TRBV12-3 or TRBV12-4 with TRBJ2-7; tentative D call: TRBD2 (6 bases). This CDR3 comprises 14 residues. With 0 bases removed from V and 3 bases from J, the gap between germline ends came to 9 bases. The CDR3 here is CASSLAHSGYEQYF. The DNA of the CDR3 is TGTGCCAGCAGTTTAGCGCATAGCGGCTACGAGCAGTACTTC.

The chain employs TRBV13 and TRBJ2-1, with 9 bases identical to TRBD1. Germline CDR1 reads PRHDT; CDR2 reads FYEKMQ (reference sequence). This CDR3 spans 15 amino acids. V shed 5 bases, J shed 9 bases, and the junction held 11 bases outside the gene matches. This chain's CDR3 is CASSPQGQGNLEQFF. CDR3 DNA: TGTGCCAGCAGCCCCCAGGGACAGGGAAATCTTGAGCAGTTCTTC.

Remarks on this clonotype: A read error may explain this, as a much larger clone is one base away. The rearrangement joins TRBV24-1 to TRBJ2-3; D may correspond to TRBD1 or TRBD2 (6 bases each). The germline V and J ends were trimmed by 4 bases and 2 bases, with 18 bases remaining between them. Germline CDR1 KGHDR, CDR2 SFDVKD. This CDR3 contains 17 residues. CDR3 protein: CATSDHLGGQLTDTQYF. The DNA of the CDR3 is TGTGCCACCAGTGACCATCTCGGGGGACAACTCACAGATACGCAGTATTTT.

This clonotype has at least ten counts. The chain uses TRBV28 and TRBJ2-1; D is tentatively TRBD1 or TRBD2 (5 bases each). This CDR3 has 14 residues. Germline CDR1 reads MDHEN; CDR2 reads SYDVKM. V was trimmed by 2 bases and J by 6 bases, leaving 11 bases between them. The CDR3 region is CASSLQGRGNEQFF. CDR3 DNA: TGTGCCAGCAGTTTACAGGGTCGGGGCAATGAGCAGTTCTTC.

The chain uses TRBV5-1 and TRBJ1-6, with a weak D call TRBD1 (5 bases). This CDR3 comprises 17 residues. V lost 0 bases and J lost 2, with 12 bases in between. Germline V gene data show CDR1 as SGHRS and CDR2 as YFSETQ. CDR3 sequence: CASSLVEGKTYNSPLHF. DNA of the CDR3: TGCGCCAGCAGCTTGGTTGAGGGGAAGACCTATAATTCACCCCTCCACTTT.

The rearrangement uses TRBV7-3 and TRBJ1-5, with a weak D call TRBD1 (5 bases). Germline CDR1 reads SGHTA; CDR2 reads FQGTGA. The V end lost 2 bases, the J end lost 9 bases, and 23 bases lay between the germline ends. This CDR3 has 17 amino acids. CDR3 sequence reads: CASSLCRGIRSLVPQHF. Here the CDR3 DNA reads TGTGCCAGCAGCTTATGTCGGGGCATACGATCCCTGGTGCCCCAGCATTTT.

This clonotype came up a few times. J is TRBJ2-7 and V is TRBV19, with D hard to call. Germline CDR1 is LNHDA and CDR2 is SQIVND (reference sequence). This CDR3 is built from 15 residues. V dropped 6 bases and J dropped 5 bases, with 20 bases sitting between them. The CDR3 bases are TGTGCCAGTAGGGGTTCTGTGGGCGATTCCCACGAGCAGTACTTC. The encoded protein is CASRGSVGDSHEQYF.

This clonotype occurred many times. The chain recombines TRBV27 with TRBJ2-1; TRBD1 matches 9 bases. The CDR3 length is 16 residues. The V gene's germline CDR1 is MNHEY and CDR2 SMNVEV (reference sequence). Trimming cost V 4 bases and J 3 bases; bases outside gene matches: 7. The CDR3 spells CASSSQGAKLYNEQFF. In DNA, the CDR3 is TGTGCCAGCAGTTCACAGGGGGCGAAGCTCTACAATGAGCAGTTCTTC.

This clonotype appeared a few times. The genes are TRBV20-1 and TRBJ2-1; the D gene is possibly TRBD1 (7 bases). The germline V and J ends were trimmed by 6 bases and 7 bases, with 16 bases remaining between them. CDR1 and CDR2 (germline): DFQATT, SNEGSKA (reference sequence). This CDR3 is 13 amino acids long. The CDR3 here is CSARGASVNEQFF. Written as DNA, the CDR3 is TGCAGTGCCAGGGGGGCCTCGGTGAATGAGCAGTTCTTC.